Below, 16 T cell receptor beta chains from the same sample are listed, as sequenced in a study of CD8+CD57+ T cells in acquired aplastic anemia. CDR3 and TCR beta VDJ profiling relied on genomic DNA as the template. MiXCR was run by TCRdb on the reads, yielding one entry per CDR3 protein. This repertoire shows 150,000 to 200,000 distinct CDR3 sequences, roughly 48% found once; its top ten account for 1.1%. CD8+CD57+ cell expansion, shown by flow cytometry, had occurred in the patients selected for sequencing. Source material: sorted CD4+, CD8+, or CD8+CD57+ T cells (not recorded which) from PBMCs. These receptors all stem from a human donor with aplastic anemia.

For the CDR3, the DNA is TGTGCCAGCAGCCCTAGGACAGGGCACTCACCCCTCCACTTT. It specifies CASSPRTGHSPLHF. The chain recombines TRBV7-2 with TRBJ1-6, with 8 bases lining up with TRBD1. The V segment lost 5 bases and the J segment 10 bases; nucleotides outside the gene matches: 7. The CDR3 contains 14 residues. Germline V gene sequence: CDR1 SGHTA, CDR2 FQGNSA.

This clonotype was detected many times. This rearrangement joins TRBV5-6 to TRBJ1-6, with a possible D match to TRBD1 (6 bases). The germline V gene has CDR1 SGHDT and CDR2 YYEEEE. The CDR3 is 13 residues long. The V end lost 5 bases, the J end lost 6 bases, and 9 bases lay between the germline ends. DNA of the CDR3: TGTGCCAGCAGTTACAGGGTTAATTCACCCCTCCACTTT. Translating it yields CASSYRVNSPLHF.

This clonotype was observed many times. The CDR3 DNA reads as TGCAGTGCAACCCCCGGGACAGGGGGACTCTACGAGCAGTACTTC. Protein: CSATPGTGGLYEQYF. The rearrangement links TRBV20-1 to TRBJ2-7; the match to TRBD1 covers 11 bases. Germline CDR1 reads DFQATT; CDR2 reads SNEGSKA (reference sequence). CDR3 size: 15 residues. V lost 6 bases, J lost 3 bases, and 10 bases stayed unmatched.

This clonotype was recorded many times. This chain links TRBV3-1 with TRBJ2-2; no clear D. The CDR3 length is 13 residues. Germline V gives CDR1 LGHDT, CDR2 YNNKEL (reference sequence). V gave up 4 bases and J gave up 3 bases, with 6 bases separating them. This CDR3 reads CASSPADTGELFF. The CDR3 nucleotides read TGTGCCAGCAGCCCGGCCGACACCGGGGAGCTGTTTTTT.

DNA for the CDR3: TGCAGTGCTAGGATTAGTCCAGATACGCAGTATTTT. This sequence encodes CSARISPDTQYF. The J gene is TRBJ2-3, the V gene TRBV20-1; no clear D gene. Trimming shortened V by 3 bases and J by 4 bases, and 8 bases separated the two germline ends. The CDR3 spans 12 residues. Germline loops: CDR1 DFQATT, CDR2 SNEGSKA (reference sequence).

The CDR3 nucleotides are TGTGCCAGCAGCTTAGGGCTAGACTCCTACGAGCAGTACTTC. Translation gives CASSLGLDSYEQYF. V is TRBV11-3 and J is TRBJ2-7; D call uncertain. The germline V gene has CDR1 SGHNT and CDR2 YENEEA. V lost 1 base, J lost 0 bases, and 7 bases lay in between. There are 14 residues in the CDR3.

This clonotype was detected only a few times. J is TRBJ2-1 and V is TRBV12-3 or TRBV12-4; tentatively, D is TRBD2 (5 bases). The CDR3 extends over 15 amino acids. The ends were cut back, 7 bases at V and 4 bases at J, with 17 bases in the middle. CDR3 amino acids: CASTGSLREYNEQFF. In nucleotides, the CDR3 is TGTGCCAGCACGGGGTCCCTTCGGGAATACAATGAGCAGTTCTTC.

This clonotype was picked up many times. The J gene is TRBJ2-1, the V gene TRBV6-5; D not certain. This CDR3 region has 15 residues. V shed 0 bases and J shed 12 bases, with 18 bases lying between them. The germline gives CDR1 MNHEY, CDR2 SVGAGI. CDR3 bases: TGTGCCAGCAGTTACTCGTTGGCAGCCCCCCTAGGGCAGTTCTTC. It encodes CASSYSLAAPLGQFF.

The chain links TRBV6-5 to TRBJ1-6, with D unresolved. Per germline, CDR1 MNHEY and CDR2 SVGAGI. V lost 2 bases and J 9 bases, leaving 11 bases between the germline ends. The CDR3 sequence is 14 residues long. The DNA of the CDR3 is TGTGCCAGCAGTTACGAAAGCAGGCTTTCACCCCTCCACTTT. Translated: CASSYESRLSPLHF.

The J gene is TRBJ2-1, the V gene TRBV29-1; D gene unclear. This CDR3 is built from 13 residues. Trimming removed 4 bases at V and 1 base at J, with 8 bases between. Per germline, CDR1 SQVTM and CDR2 ANQGSEA. The CDR3 loop reads CSVVPSSYNEQFF. The CDR3 DNA follows: TGCAGCGTTGTCCCGAGTTCCTACAATGAGCAGTTCTTC.

About this clonotype itself: Possible read error: a much larger clone is one base away. The gene calls are TRBV6-4 and TRBJ1-2; 11 bases are a match to TRBD1. There are 16 residues in the CDR3. The ends lost 7 bases at V and 8 bases at J; junction bases unmatched: 15. The germline CDR1 and CDR2 sequences are MRHNA and SNTAGT. The CDR3 loop is CASNVSTGQGVYGYTF. Here the CDR3 DNA reads TGTGCCAGCAATGTCTCTACGGGACAGGGGGTTTACGGCTACACCTTC.

This chain connects TRBV18 to TRBJ2-3, with a tentative D call TRBD2 (7 bases). This CDR3 has 17 residues. V lost 0 bases and J 4 bases, leaving 17 bases between the germline ends. CDR1 and CDR2 (germline): KGHSH, LQKENI. The CDR3 is CASSPPGGLLNPDTQYF. CDR3 bases: TGTGCCAGCTCACCACCGGGGGGGCTGTTAAACCCAGATACGCAGTATTTT.

Regarding this clonotype: Since the CDR3 does not end with the conserved phenylalanine or tryptophan, this likely comes from a read error. The rearrangement uses TRBV12-3 or TRBV12-4 and TRBJ2-6, with TRBD1 as a possible D gene (6 bases). Trimming stripped 5 bases from V and 0 bases from J, with 14 bases between. CDR3 length: 17 amino acids. The CDR3 region is CASSQTGPLSGANVLTL. DNA of the CDR3: TGTGCCAGCAGTCAGACAGGCCCACTCTCTGGGGCCAACGTCCTGACTCTC.

The sample holds many counts of this clonotype. V and J are TRBV20-1 and TRBJ2-7; D is unclear. The V end lost 0 bases, the J end lost 3 bases, and 9 bases lay between the germline ends. The length of the CDR3 is 13 residues. CDR1 and CDR2 from the germline V gene are DFQATT and SNEGSKA (reference sequence). The CDR3 bases are TGCAGTGCTAGAGATCCGCTCCTCTACGAGCAGTACTTC. Amino acids: CSARDPLLYEQYF.

This CDR3 reads CSVGQTGGNTIYF. For the CDR3, the DNA is TGCAGCGTTGGTCAAACCGGGGGAAACACCATATATTTT. The chain joins TRBV29-1 to TRBJ1-3; D not certain. V lost 4 bases and J lost 4, with 11 bases in between. This CDR3 is built from 13 residues. Germline CDR1 is SQVTM and CDR2 is ANQGSEA.

Ten or more counts support this clonotype. The rearrangement links TRBV2 to TRBJ2-3; D is unresolved. Trimming cost V 1 base and J 4 bases, with 6 bases left between them. The V gene's germline CDR1 is SNHLY and CDR2 FYNNEI. The CDR3 is 13 amino acids. The CDR3 here is CASSEGGPDTQYF. Here the CDR3 DNA reads TGTGCCAGCAGTGAAGGTGGGCCAGATACGCAGTATTTT.